This passage covers 25 T cell receptor beta chains from one sample sequenced in a study of Graves' ophthalmopathy and Graves' hyperthyroidism. Using RNA transcripts, the TCR beta CDR3 regions were amplified. HTBI primers served in a first-round RT-PCR, which a second-round multiplex PCR followed. From the multiplex PCR reads, TCRdb called clonotypes with MiXCR, one entry per CDR3 protein. The sample includes just over 400,000 distinct CDR3 sequences, around a fifth of them seen just once. The sequenced sample was peripheral blood. These receptors were collected from a woman between 18 and 30 years old with stable Graves' hyperthyroidism.

This clonotype was seen ten or more times. The J gene is TRBJ1-2, the V gene TRBV7-3, with D maybe TRBD1 (6 bases). CDR1 is SGHTA and CDR2 is FQGTGA in the germline V gene. The CDR3 spans 13 residues. V was cut by 4 bases and J by 7 bases, with 13 bases left in between. The CDR3 region is CASSSTAGAGYTF. DNA for the CDR3: TGTGCCAGCAGCTCGACGGCGGGGGCTGGCTACACCTTC.

Many counts were recorded for this clonotype. This chain joins TRBV5-5 and TRBJ2-2, with D tentatively TRBD2 (5 bases). Per germline, CDR1 SGHKS and CDR2 YYEKEE (reference sequence). CDR3 size: 16 residues. V gave up 4 bases and J gave up 6 bases, with 19 bases separating them. In nucleotides, the CDR3 is TGTGCCAGCAGCCAGCTCCAGGCTGGAGGAGCCGGGGAGCTGTTTTTT. The encoded protein is CASSQLQAGGAGELFF. Full variable domain (rest looked up from reference TRBV5-5 and TRBJ2-2): DAGVTQSPTHLIKTRGQQVTLRCSPISGHKSVSWYQQVLGQGPQFIFQYYEKEERGRGNFPDRFSARQFPNYSSELNVNALLLGDSALYLCASSQLQAGGAGELFFGEGSRLTVL.

This clonotype was recorded once. The rearrangement links TRBV28 to TRBJ2-7; 11 bases line up with TRBD2. Germline CDR1 is MDHEN and CDR2 is SYDVKM. The CDR3 runs 15 residues. V trimming: 6 bases; J trimming: 3 bases; junction bases outside the gene matches: 7. The CDR3 spells CASRITSGRNYEQYF. CDR3 nucleotide sequence: TGTGCCAGCAGAATCACTAGCGGGAGAAACTACGAGCAGTACTTC.

This clonotype has a count of ten or more. V is TRBV6-5 and J is TRBJ2-2; D is unclear. V was pared by 4 bases and J by 3 bases, with 3 bases between. The CDR3 has 12 amino acids. Looked up from germline, CDR1 is MNHEY and CDR2 is SVGAGI. CDR3 nucleotides: TGTGCCAGCAGTTGGGACACCGGGGAGCTGTTTTTT. Protein sequence: CASSWDTGELFF.

This clonotype was counted at least ten times. The V call is TRBV7-6, the J call TRBJ2-5, with TRBD1 as a possible D gene (6 bases). The CDR3 covers 14 residues. The V end was cut by 5 bases, the J end by 5 bases, with 15 bases between. Germline V CDR1 and CDR2: SGHVS, FNYEAQ. CDR3 sequence reads: CASSGTHYGETQYF. The CDR3 DNA reads as TGTGCCAGCAGCGGGACACACTACGGGGAGACCCAGTACTTC. The whole variable domain, remainder taken from reference TRBV7-6 and TRBJ2-5, is GAGVSQSPRYKVTKRGQDVALRCDPISGHVSLYWYRQALGQGPEFLTYFNYEAQQDKSGLPNDRFSAERPEGSISTLTIQRTEQRDSAMYRCASSGTHYGETQYFGPGTRLLVL.

The chain uses TRBV5-4 and TRBJ2-2, with D perhaps TRBD1 (5 bases). The germline V gene has CDR1 SGHNT and CDR2 YYREEE (reference sequence). Trimming left V 4 bases short and J 4 bases short, with 11 bases between. The CDR3 contains 14 residues. CDR3 protein: CASSVGVSTGELFF. The DNA of the CDR3 is TGTGCCAGCAGCGTAGGGGTCAGCACCGGGGAGCTGTTTTTT.

This clonotype was recorded many times. The chain links TRBV7-2 to TRBJ2-2, with 8 bases identical to TRBD2. Germline CDR1 and CDR2: SGHTA and FQGNSA. J was trimmed by 5 bases and V by 6 bases; bases with no gene match: 8. The CDR3 contains 15 residues. The CDR3 here is CASSLYGRGTGELFF. In nucleotides, the CDR3 is TGTGCCAGCAGTTTGTACGGGAGGGGAACCGGGGAGCTGTTTTTT.

The gene calls are TRBV28 and TRBJ1-5; D is perhaps TRBD1 (5 bases). CDR3 length equals 16 residues. Trimming left V 5 bases short and J 6 bases short, with 20 bases between. Germline V CDR1 and CDR2: MDHEN, SYDVKM. The CDR3 nucleotides read TGTGCCAGCAGTCTGCCGGGACTGAGGGTTCCTCAGCCCCAGCATTTT. Translated, it gives CASSLPGLRVPQPQHF.

Many counts were recorded for this clonotype. The chain recombines TRBV7-3 with TRBJ2-7, with TRBD2 matching over 9 bases. J lost 4 bases, V lost 1 base, and 5 bases had no gene match. This CDR3 region has 15 residues. CDR1 and CDR2 (germline): SGHTA, FQGTGA. CDR3 sequence: CASSLSAGGPYEQYF. DNA for the CDR3: TGTGCCAGCAGCTTAAGCGCGGGAGGGCCTTACGAGCAGTACTTC. Based on the CDR3 plus reference TRBV7-3 and TRBJ2-7, the full variable domain is GAGVSQTPSNKVTEKGKYVELRCDPISGHTALYWYRQSLGQGPEFLIYFQGTGAADDSGLPNDRFFAVRPEGSVSTLKIQRTERGDSAVYLCASSLSAGGPYEQYFGPGTRLTVT.

The rearrangement uses TRBV2 and TRBJ2-7; perhaps TRBD1 as D (6 bases). CDR1 and CDR2 from the germline V gene are SNHLY and FYNNEI. This CDR3 is 14 amino acids long. V dropped 6 bases and J dropped 3 bases, with 15 bases sitting between them. The CDR3 loop reads CASRAGQFFYEQYF. As DNA, the CDR3 is TGTGCCAGCAGGGCTGGACAGTTTTTCTACGAGCAGTACTTC.

Many counts were recorded for this clonotype. The CDR3 spells CASSETGGTEAFF. CDR3 DNA sequence: TGTGCCAGCAGTGAGACAGGGGGCACTGAAGCTTTCTTT. This chain uses TRBV2 with TRBJ1-1; 9 bases agree with TRBD1. Germline lookup yields CDR1 SNHLY and CDR2 FYNNEI. The trim removed 3 bases at V and 4 bases at J, leaving 0 bases unmatched. The CDR3 loop spans 13 amino acids.

This clonotype was counted at least ten times. This could be a read error, since a much larger clone is one nucleotide away. The rearrangement joins TRBV28 to TRBJ1-6, with unresolved D. The CDR3 is 16 amino acids. Germline CDR1 reads MDHEN; CDR2 reads SYDVKM. V dropped 1 base and J dropped 0 bases, with 7 bases sitting between them. In DNA, the CDR3 is TGTGCCAGCAGTTTATTAGGGAGCTCCTATAATTCACCCCTCCACTTT. It is translated as CASSLLGSSYNSPLHF.

This clonotype was detected once. This chain joins TRBV6-1 and TRBJ2-2; no definite D call. The CDR3 is 15 residues long. V lost 1 base and J 2 bases, leaving 8 bases between the germline ends. Germline V gene sequence: CDR1 MNHNS, CDR2 SASEGT. DNA for the CDR3: TGTGCCAGCAGTGAAGTTGGAATAAACACCGGGGAGCTGTTTTTT. Translated, it gives CASSEVGINTGELFF.

CDR3 region: CARSPGQGFYGYTF. CDR3 bases: TGTGCCAGAAGCCCCGGACAGGGCTTCTATGGCTACACCTTC. V and J are TRBV7-2 and TRBJ1-2, with 8 bases identical to TRBD1. The CDR3 consists of 14 residues. The V gene's germline CDR1 is SGHTA and CDR2 FQGNSA. V dropped 9 bases and J dropped 4; count of bases not matched to a gene: 10.

This clonotype was counted a few times. V is TRBV6-5 and J is TRBJ1-2; D is unclear. There are 16 residues in the CDR3. V lost 0 bases to trimming and J lost 8 bases, with 19 bases between them. The germline V gene encodes CDR1 MNHEY and CDR2 SVGAGI. The CDR3 reads CASSYSGRIWQQGYTF. The DNA of the CDR3 is TGTGCCAGCAGTTACTCGGGCCGTATTTGGCAGCAGGGCTACACCTTC.

This clonotype was counted many times. The chain links TRBV7-8 to TRBJ1-1; the D is unclear. V dropped 2 bases and J dropped 5 bases, with 6 bases sitting between them. The CDR3 has 12 amino acids. CDR1 is SGHVS and CDR2 is FQNEAQ in the germline V gene. The CDR3 DNA is TGTGCCAGCAGCTTATTAGAAACTGAAGCTTTCTTT. This encodes CASSLLETEAFF.

The chain combines TRBV6-1 with TRBJ2-7; tentative D call: TRBD1 (5 bases). The CDR3 extends over 14 amino acids. CDR1 is MNHNS, CDR2 SASEGT, per germline. Trimming left V 5 bases short and J 2 bases short, with 13 bases between. This CDR3 is CASSPMAGTYEQYF. In DNA, the CDR3 is TGTGCCAGCAGTCCCATGGCAGGGACCTACGAGCAGTACTTC.

This clonotype came up many times. This chain links TRBV12-3 or TRBV12-4 with TRBJ1-5, with D perhaps matching TRBD1 (5 bases). Trimming stripped 0 bases from V and 0 bases from J, with 9 bases between. CDR3 length equals 16 residues. The CDR3 loop is CASSLAGGYSNQPQHF. CDR3 nucleotides: TGTGCCAGCAGTTTAGCGGGGGGTTATAGCAATCAGCCCCAGCATTTT.

This clonotype was recorded a few times. One junction end disagrees with the germline gene, perhaps due to a read error. The rearrangement links TRBV28 to TRBJ1-1; D might be TRBD1 (5 bases). Germline CDR1 reads MDHEN; CDR2 reads SYDVKM. The CDR3 covers 15 residues. The CDR3 bases are TGTGCCAGCAGTTTATTCCTCATCCGGGGCCCTGATGCTTTCTTT. Its protein product is CASSLFLIRGPDAFF.

This clonotype was seen many times. The V gene is TRBV11-2, the J gene TRBJ2-4, with a tentative D call TRBD1 (6 bases). The CDR3 is 12 amino acids. The V gene's germline CDR1 is SGHAT and CDR2 FQNNGV. V dropped 5 bases and J dropped 7 bases, with 9 bases sitting between them. CDR3 coding DNA: TGTGCCAGCAGCATCCAGGGGAACATTCAGTACTTC. Protein sequence: CASSIQGNIQYF.

This clonotype appeared many times. The chain uses TRBV10-2 and TRBJ1-1; no firm D call. Germline V gene lookup returns CDR1 WSHSY and CDR2 SAAADI. The CDR3 runs 13 residues. The V end was cut by 3 bases, the J end by 6 bases, with 11 bases between. As DNA, the CDR3 is TGCGCCAGCAGTGATCGGAAGTTGGCTGAAGCTTTCTTT. Its translation: CASSDRKLAEAFF.

This clonotype was observed at least ten times. CDR3 loop: CASSGGLYGYTF. The CDR3 DNA sequence: TGCGCCAGCAGCGGGGGTTTATATGGCTACACCTTC. The genes are TRBV5-1 and TRBJ1-2; TRBD1 is a possible D gene (5 bases). The CDR3 is 12 amino acids. CDR1 and CDR2 (germline): SGHRS, YFSETQ. Trimming stripped 4 bases from V and 5 bases from J, with 9 bases between.

This clonotype was counted at least ten times. The chain employs TRBV6-2 or TRBV6-3 and TRBJ1-5, with D hard to call. CDR3 length: 15 amino acids. Trimming left V 2 bases short and J 7 bases short, with 15 bases between. The germline gives CDR1 MNHEY, CDR2 SVGEGT. CDR3 sequence: CASSYLRAGGQPQHF. The CDR3 DNA reads as TGTGCCAGCAGTTACCTAAGGGCAGGAGGGCAGCCCCAGCATTTT.

The genes are TRBV5-1 and TRBJ2-5; unclear D gene. CDR3 length: 16 residues. Trimming took off 0 bases at V and 0 bases at J, with 12 bases between the two ends. In germline, CDR1 is SGHRS, CDR2 YFSETQ. CDR3 in DNA: TGCGCCAGCAGCTTGGACGGAACCCATTACCAAGAGACCCAGTACTTC. This encodes CASSLDGTHYQETQYF. The whole variable domain, filled in from reference TRBV5-1 and TRBJ2-5, reads KAGVTQTPRYLIKTRGQQVTLSCSPISGHRSVSWYQQTPGQGLQFLFEYFSETQRNKGNFPGRFSGRQFSNSRSEMNVSTLELGDSALYLCASSLDGTHYQETQYFGPGTRLLVL.

This clonotype showed up many times. The chain employs TRBV6-5 and TRBJ2-5; TRBD2 matches at 10 bases. The V segment lost 4 bases and the J segment 5 bases; nucleotides outside the gene matches: 1. This CDR3 region has 13 residues. Germline assignment: CDR1 MNHEY and CDR2 SVGAGI. The CDR3: CASSSAGGETQYF. CDR3 nucleotide sequence: TGTGCCAGCAGTTCAGCGGGAGGGGAGACCCAGTACTTC.